One and the same sample provided the 5 T cell receptor beta chains below, sequenced in a study of radiation and T cells in renal cell carcinoma. This table comes from immunoSEQ multiplex PCR, and its TCRdb copy is limited to in-frame clones, with some not included. This repertoire shows about 140,000 clones, around 78% found once; its top ten account for 20% to 25%. The time point is: baseline pretreatment blood. Treatment specified: 15 Gy SBRT to primary tumor, nephrectomy 4 weeks later. Sequenced material: blood, taken from a patient whose treatment included radiotherapy and nephrectomy. The receptors come from a woman aged 45-65 years with renal cell carcinoma.

CDR3 amino acids: CASSPPSREAFF. The CDR3 DNA follows: TGTGCCAGCTCACCACCGTCGCGTGAAGCTTTCTTT. This rearrangement joins TRBV18 to TRBJ1-1; D is uncertain. Trimming took 0 bases from V and 7 from J, leaving 6 bases between them. The V gene's germline CDR1 is KGHSH and CDR2 LQKENI. The CDR3 contains 12 residues.

The chain joins TRBV30 to TRBJ2-7; D gene uncertain. The germline V gene has CDR1 GTSNPN and CDR2 SVGIG (reference sequence). There are 15 residues in the CDR3. V lost 0 bases, J lost 6 bases, and 18 bases lay in between. The CDR3 region has the DNA TGTGCCTGGAGTGTACCCCGACATTCTGGGGTCGAGCAGTACTTC. Amino acid sequence: CAWSVPRHSGVEQYF.

V and J are TRBV5-1 and TRBJ2-4; tentatively, D is TRBD1 or TRBD2 (5 bases each). Germline-derived CDR1 and CDR2 are SGHRS and YFSETQ. V lost 4 bases and J 9 bases, leaving 14 bases between the germline ends. The CDR3 has 13 amino acids. This CDR3 is CASSADTGSIQYF. CDR3 nucleotides: TGCGCCAGCAGCGCGGACACTGGGAGCATTCAGTACTTC. Supplemented by reference TRBV5-1 and TRBJ2-4, the full variable domain reads KAGVTQTPRYLIKTRGQQVTLSCSPISGHRSVSWYQQTPGQGLQFLFEYFSETQRNKGNFPGRFSGRQFSNSRSEMNVSTLELGDSALYLCASSADTGSIQYFGAGTRLSVL.

The genes are TRBV9 and TRBJ1-6, with 9 bases identical to TRBD1. V gave up 4 bases and J gave up 7 bases; unmatched junction bases: 6. CDR3 length equals 15 residues. Germline CDR1 is SGDLS and CDR2 is YYNGEE. The CDR3 nucleotides read TGTGCCAGCAGCCCCGCCGGGACAGGGAATTCACCCCTCCACTTT. Translation gives CASSPAGTGNSPLHF.

The chain recombines TRBV27 with TRBJ1-2; maybe TRBD1 (5 bases). The germline V and J ends were trimmed by 0 bases and 8 bases, with 10 bases remaining between them. This CDR3 comprises 13 residues. The V gene's germline CDR1 is MNHEY and CDR2 SMNVEV (reference sequence). CDR3 residues: CASSLSGDLGYTF. The DNA of the CDR3 is TGTGCCAGCAGTTTATCCGGGGACTTAGGCTACACCTTC.